This TCR beta chain was recorded in a study of STAT5B mutations in CD4+ large granular lymphocyte leukemia. Study-level findings and limits: Compared with healthy controls (2/35), patient top clones favored TRBV06 (8/27). Data were not HLA-matched across samples. Without putative leukemic clones, patient CD4-sorted repertoires remained more clonal than healthy CD4+ repertoires.

A note on this clone: Its antigen is unknown.

The survey-level immunoSEQ assay was used. Libraries were prepared by immunoSEQ multiplex PCR; TCRdb keeps only in-frame clonotypes and omits some of them. The sample yields tens of thousands of clones, 80% to 90% seen once. This CDR3 has 16 residues. J was trimmed by 4 bases and V by 4 bases; bases with no gene match: 12. The germline CDR1 and CDR2 sequences are SGHTA and FQGTGA. V and J are TRBV7-3 and TRBJ2-5; 7 bases agree with TRBD2. Sequencing was performed on CD4+ T cells from blood buffy coats. The sequence came from a human donor in good health. This CDR3 is CASSSGPAGLGETQYF. The CDR3 nucleotides read TGTGCCAGCAGCTCCGGTCCAGCGGGATTAGGAGAGACCCAGTACTTC.